This T cell receptor (beta chain) originates from a study of T cells expressing NK-cell markers. About the study: Seven HCMV-seropositive donors and one seronegative donor made up the eight sequenced donors.

The CDR3 spans 16 residues. UMI-tagged 5'RACE template switching yielded the TCR beta cDNA. Each CDR3 protein gets one entry in TCRdb, which reprocessed the 5' RACE reads and gives no DNA. The listing contains some 600,000 distinct CDR3 sequences. This chain links TRBV12-3 or TRBV12-4 with TRBJ1-2; with no DNA, the TCRdb D assignment of TRBD1 cannot be verified. Material: blood T cells: a sorted CD56 or NKG2C T cell subset, CD4+ or CD8+ T cells, or bulk PBMC T cells (not recorded which). The TCR originated in a man younger than 35 in good health. This chain's CDR3 is CASSLGGGTGSYGYTF.